The present entry profiles one T cell receptor (beta chain) with its context. Random hexamers were used to reverse transcribe 0.5 to 1 ug of RNA. TCRdb re-called the immunoSEQ multiplex PCR reads with MiXCR, one entry per CDR3 protein. The sample has 73,000 or so distinct CDR3 sequences, roughly 95% seen once. The CDR3 extends over 16 amino acids. With 1 base removed from V and 9 bases from J, the gap between germline ends came to 20 bases. CDR1 and CDR2 from the germline V gene are SGHNT and YYREEE (reference sequence). The data were obtained in a study of CD8 T cells in Susac syndrome. The multiple sclerosis control cohort comprised treatment-naive individuals presenting with stable or active relapsing-remitting disease. Negative isolation was applied to CD8+ and CD4+ T cells, and FACS enrichment was applied to TEMRA cells.

The specimen was CD8+ T cells from PBMCs. The V call is TRBV5-4, the J call TRBJ2-1; perhaps TRBD1 as D (5 bases). The clonotype originates from a human donor with multiple sclerosis. The CDR3 is CASSLFRQGNQAEQFF. CDR3 sequence (DNA): TGTGCCAGCAGCTTGTTCCGGCAGGGCAATCAAGCTGAGCAGTTCTTC.